This is a list of T cell receptor beta chains from one sample in a study of PD-1 blockade in classical Hodgkin lymphoma. Measured with immunoSEQ multiplex PCR; TCRdb has only the in-frame clones, and not every one. This sample has fewer than 14,000 clones, with roughly 74% found just once. The starting material was CD4+ T cells from blood, obtained before the fourth cycle of nivolumab. Receptor source: a human donor with classical Hodgkin lymphoma. The CDR3 runs from the conserved cysteine through the conserved F or W. D genes are given only for firm matches. Size is omitted from some rows. Given values are once, few, many or a class for expanded clones.

CDR3aa: CASSVALLAGLRSAGELFF; CDR3nt: TGTGCCAGCAGCGTAGCTCTACTAGCGGGGTTGAGGAGTGCCGGGGAGCTGTTTTTT; v_gene: TRBV9; d_gene: TRBD2; j_gene: TRBJ2-2; abundance: .
CDR3aa: CASSEGFGTYEQYF; CDR3nt: TGTGCCAGCAGTGAAGGTTTTGGTACCTACGAGCAGTACTTC; v_gene: TRBV2; d_gene: .; j_gene: TRBJ2-7; abundance: .
CDR3aa: CASSFPGTAGTQYF; CDR3nt: TGTGCCAGCAGCTTCCCCGGGACAGCAGGGACCCAGTACTTC; v_gene: TRBV7-2; d_gene: TRBD1; j_gene: TRBJ2-5; abundance: .
CDR3aa: CASSYGWTSLYTEAFF; CDR3nt: TGTGCCAGCAGTTACGGCTGGACTTCCCTATACACTGAAGCTTTCTTT; v_gene: TRBV6-5; d_gene: .; j_gene: TRBJ1-1; abundance: .
CDR3aa: CASSESVGNYGYTF; CDR3nt: TGTGCCAGCAGTGAAAGCGTAGGGAACTATGGCTACACCTTC; v_gene: TRBV6-1; d_gene: .; j_gene: TRBJ1-2; abundance: .
CDR3aa: CASKVREFPSTEAFF; CDR3nt: TGTGCCAGCAAAGTGAGGGAATTCCCTTCCACTGAAGCTTTCTTT; v_gene: TRBV6-6; d_gene: .; j_gene: TRBJ1-1; abundance: .
CDR3aa: CASSLGRTGSTDTQYF; CDR3nt: TGTGCCAGCAGCTTGGGTAGGACGGGTAGCACAGATACGCAGTATTTT; v_gene: TRBV5-4; d_gene: .; j_gene: TRBJ2-3; abundance: few
CDR3aa: CASSAQFGANVLTF; CDR3nt: TGTGCCAGCAGTGCCCAGTTTGGGGCCAACGTCCTGACTTTC; v_gene: TRBV6-1; d_gene: .; j_gene: TRBJ2-6; abundance: once
CDR3aa: CASSPLVPTDTQYF; CDR3nt: TGCGCCAGCAGTCCCCTAGTTCCCACAGATACGCAGTATTTT; v_gene: TRBV5-1; d_gene: .; j_gene: TRBJ2-3; abundance: .
CDR3aa: CATSRDNPGSTDTQYF; CDR3nt: TGTGCCACCAGCAGAGATAATCCGGGGTCGACCGATACGCAGTATTTT; v_gene: TRBV15; d_gene: .; j_gene: TRBJ2-3; abundance: .
CDR3aa: CASSASAGGQNIQYF; CDR3nt: TGTGCCAGCAGCGCCTCGGCAGGGGGCCAAAACATTCAGTACTTC; v_gene: TRBV5-5; d_gene: TRBD1; j_gene: TRBJ2-4; abundance: .
CDR3aa: CASSQTPGQRTYEQYF; CDR3nt: TGTGCCAGCAGCCAGACCCCGGGACAGCGGACCTACGAGCAGTACTTC; v_gene: TRBV4-2; d_gene: TRBD1; j_gene: TRBJ2-7; abundance: .
CDR3aa: CASSSTSAQGLATEAFF; CDR3nt: TGTGCCAGCAGCTCCACCTCTGCTCAGGGGCTGGCCACTGAAGCTTTCTTT; v_gene: TRBV7-9; d_gene: .; j_gene: TRBJ1-1; abundance: .
CDR3aa: CASSVWGRENSPLHF; CDR3nt: TGTGCCAGCAGCGTCTGGGGACGGGAAAATTCACCCCTCCACTTT; v_gene: TRBV9; d_gene: .; j_gene: TRBJ1-6; abundance: few
CDR3aa: CAISPDRWGWAFF; CDR3nt: TGTGCCATCAGCCCTGACAGGTGGGGATGGGCTTTCTTT; v_gene: TRBV10-3; d_gene: .; j_gene: TRBJ1-1; abundance: .
CDR3aa: CASSQDGNGMSPLHF; CDR3nt: TGTGCCAGCAGCCAAGATGGAAACGGTATGTCACCCCTCCACTTT; v_gene: TRBV4-2; d_gene: .; j_gene: TRBJ1-6; abundance: .
CDR3aa: CASSPSRTSLPDTQYF; CDR3nt: TGTGCCAGCAGCCCCAGCCGGACTAGCCTCCCAGATACGCAGTATTTT; v_gene: TRBV7-2; d_gene: TRBD2; j_gene: TRBJ2-3; abundance: .
CDR3aa: CASSWGTVNEQFF; CDR3nt: TGTGCCAGCAGCTGGGGGACAGTGAATGAGCAGTTCTTC; v_gene: TRBV5-6; d_gene: TRBD1; j_gene: TRBJ2-1; abundance: few
CDR3aa: CASSPGPMNTEAFF; CDR3nt: TGTGCCAGTAGTCCGGGACCAATGAACACTGAAGCTTTCTTT; v_gene: TRBV19; d_gene: .; j_gene: TRBJ1-1; abundance: few
CDR3aa: CASSSGADTQYF; CDR3nt: TGTGCCAGCAGTTCCGGGGCAGATACGCAGTATTTT; v_gene: TRBV6-6; d_gene: .; j_gene: TRBJ2-3; abundance: .
CDR3aa: CAWRRQGTNEKLFF; CDR3nt: TGTGCCTGGAGGCGACAGGGGACTAATGAAAAACTGTTTTTT; v_gene: TRBV30; d_gene: TRBD1; j_gene: TRBJ1-4; abundance: .
CDR3aa: CASSDAGTGRDEQFF; CDR3nt: TGTGCCAGCAGTGATGCCGGGACAGGGCGGGATGAGCAGTTCTTC; v_gene: TRBV25-1; d_gene: TRBD1; j_gene: TRBJ2-1; abundance: once
CDR3aa: CASSPGTDNYGYTF; CDR3nt: TGTGCCAGCTCACCCGGGACAGACAACTATGGCTACACCTTC; v_gene: TRBV18; d_gene: TRBD1; j_gene: TRBJ1-2; abundance: .
CDR3aa: CAWTRAALNYGYTF; CDR3nt: TGTGCCTGGACGCGCGCAGCCCTTAACTATGGCTACACCTTC; v_gene: TRBV30; d_gene: .; j_gene: TRBJ1-2; abundance: .
CDR3aa: CASSEVAGSYGYTF; CDR3nt: TGTGCCAGCAGTGAAGTCGCGGGGTCCTATGGCTACACCTTC; v_gene: TRBV6-1; d_gene: .; j_gene: TRBJ1-2; abundance: .
CDR3aa: CASSRQDSSRDEQFF; CDR3nt: TGCGCCAGCAGCCGCCAGGACTCGTCTCGGGATGAGCAGTTCTTC; v_gene: TRBV5-1; d_gene: .; j_gene: TRBJ2-1; abundance: .
CDR3aa: CASSKYTGELFF; CDR3nt: TGTGCCAGCAGCAAGTACACCGGGGAGCTGTTTTTT; v_gene: TRBV28; d_gene: .; j_gene: TRBJ2-2; abundance: .
CDR3aa: CASSDPRTGTGGVATEAFF; CDR3nt: TGTGCCAGCAGTGATCCTCGAACCGGGACAGGGGGCGTTGCCACTGAAGCTTTCTTT; v_gene: TRBV28; d_gene: TRBD1; j_gene: TRBJ1-1; abundance: .
CDR3aa: CASSPLGSNQPQHF; CDR3nt: TGTGCCAGCAGCCCGTTGGGGTCCAATCAGCCCCAGCATTTT; v_gene: TRBV27; d_gene: .; j_gene: TRBJ1-5; abundance: .
CDR3aa: CSVTGPRGYEQYF; CDR3nt: TGCAGCGTTACCGGGCCCCGGGGATACGAGCAGTACTTC; v_gene: TRBV29-1; d_gene: .; j_gene: TRBJ2-7; abundance: medium-sized
CDR3aa: CAAGTENSPLHF; CDR3nt: TGTGCCGCCGGGACCGAGAATTCACCCCTCCACTTT; v_gene: TRBV10-3; d_gene: .; j_gene: TRBJ1-6; abundance: .
CDR3aa: CASSHPSPRSGQFF; CDR3nt: TGTGCCAGCAGCCACCCATCCCCTCGTTCCGGGCAGTTCTTC; v_gene: TRBV14; d_gene: .; j_gene: TRBJ2-1; abundance: .